The clone carrying this TCR beta chain came up many times. The antigen remains unidentified. The table came from immunoSEQ multiplex PCR; TCRdb's copy has only in-frame clones and leaves some out. The repertoire holds some 130,000 clones, with approximately 78% as singletons. As to time point: blood 2 weeks post-SBRT. Treatment specified: 15 Gy SBRT to primary tumor, nephrectomy 4 weeks later. After SBRT, blood was collected at 2 and 4 weeks, plus baseline. The data originate from a study of radiation and T cells in renal cell carcinoma. General study findings and limits: In blood, top tumor clones expanded by 2 weeks, shrinking by 4.

The CDR3 loop spans 14 amino acids. The V and J ends lost 1 base and 6 bases, in that order; junction bases with no gene match: 4. V is TRBV5-3 and J is TRBJ2-7; 10 bases match TRBD1. TRBV5-3 is designated an ORF whose function remains uncertain. This receptor was identified in a woman aged 60-70 years with renal cell carcinoma. This sample comprised blood, obtained from a patient whose treatment included radiotherapy and nephrectomy. The CDR3 nucleotides are TGTGCCAGAAGCTTGAGGGACAGGGGCTGCGAGCAGTACTTC. It specifies CARSLRDRGCEQYF.